Sequencing of this T cell receptor (beta chain) was carried out in a study of CD8+CD57+ T cells in acquired aplastic anemia. This clonotype has more than one count but fewer than ten. Germline CDR1 is SGHAT and CDR2 is FQNNGV. J was trimmed by 1 base and V by 2 bases; bases with no gene match: 13. The CDR3 loop spans 19 amino acids. Template material for TCR beta VDJ and CDR3 profiling consisted of genomic DNA. From the reads, TCRdb called clonotypes with MiXCR, one entry per CDR3 protein. The sample contains around 170,000 distinct CDR3 sequences, 48% of which appear only once. The authors sequenced patients whose flow cytometry had shown CD8+CD57+ cell expansion.

The clonotype comes from a human donor with aplastic anemia. The specimen was sorted CD4+, CD8+, or CD8+CD57+ T cells (not recorded which) from PBMCs. This chain connects TRBV11-2 to TRBJ2-5, with 10 bases aligning to TRBD1. The CDR3 region is CASSLLRWDRGGGQETQYF. The CDR3 coding sequence is TGTGCCAGCAGCTTACTTCGTTGGGACAGGGGCGGAGGCCAAGAGACCCAGTACTTC.